This T cell receptor beta chain was observed in a study of T cells after yellow fever vaccination. Study at large: It was SMART-Seq v4 Ultra Low Input that prepared the fractions with low cell numbers.

TCRdb re-analysed the 5' RACE reads in MiXCR, keeping a single row per CDR3 protein. The data show approximately 580,000 distinct CDR3 sequences, roughly a sixth seen once. The V end lost 5 bases, the J end lost 0 bases, and 10 bases lay between the germline ends. CDR3 size: 15 residues. Germline CDR1 is LGHDT and CDR2 is YNNKEL (reference sequence). This specimen consisted of PBMCs, obtained 5 days after the first yellow fever vaccination. This chain links TRBV3-1 with TRBJ2-2; D is ambiguous. The sequence came from a young man who received the YFV17D yellow fever vaccine. The CDR3 reads CASSWRPPNTGELFF. CDR3 DNA sequence: TGTGCCAGCAGCTGGCGGCCTCCGAACACCGGGGAGCTGTTTTTT.